This passage covers 6 T cell receptor beta chains from one sample sequenced in a study of OX40 agonist ivuxolimab in advanced cancers. Assay: immunoSEQ multiplex PCR; the TCRdb copy retains only in-frame clones and omits some. The sample shows more than 90,000 clones, about 80% of them seen only once. Sequencing was performed on CD4+ or CD8+ T cells sorted from blood, taken in a trial of the OX40 agonist ivuxolimab. The receptors originated from an adult with an advanced solid tumor such as melanoma, head and neck, liver or kidney cancer.

This clone has a single count. The chain is built from TRBV28 and TRBJ1-2, with 7 bases lining up with TRBD1. V dropped 10 bases and J dropped 3; count of bases not matched to a gene: 17. Germline V CDR1 and CDR2: MDHEN, SYDVKM. The CDR3 covers 16 residues. The CDR3 DNA follows: TGTGCCATCCAATCCGCCTACAGGGGATCGGACTATGGCTACACCTTC. Translated: CAIQSAYRGSDYGYTF.

This clone turned up a few times. DNA of the CDR3: TGTGCCAGCAGTGACATCCCGACAGGGGGTGAAAAACTGTTTTTT. Amino acid sequence: CASSDIPTGGEKLFF. The J gene is TRBJ1-4, the V gene TRBV2, with 9 nucleotides matching TRBD1. CDR1 SNHLY and CDR2 FYNNEI come from the germline V gene. Germline trimming cut 3 bases from V and 7 bases from J; bases unmatched to any gene: 6. This CDR3 spans 15 amino acids.

This clone was seen just once. V gene TRBV9 combines with J gene TRBJ2-3, with TRBD2 matching 10 bases. J was trimmed by 5 bases and V by 2 bases; bases with no gene match: 5. CDR3 length: 15 amino acids. Germline loops: CDR1 SGDLS, CDR2 YYNGEE. The CDR3 loop reads CASSVIAGGLDTQYF. In DNA form, the CDR3 reads TGTGCCAGCAGCGTCATAGCGGGGGGCCTAGATACGCAGTATTTT.

V gene TRBV19 combines with J gene TRBJ2-6; tentative D call: TRBD1 (5 bases). V lost 3 bases and J lost 3, with 15 bases in between. Per germline, CDR1 LNHDA and CDR2 SQIVND (reference sequence). This CDR3 is built from 17 residues. CDR3: CASSISQGNGGANVLTF. DNA for the CDR3: TGTGCCAGTAGTATTTCCCAGGGTAACGGTGGGGCCAACGTCCTGACTTTC.

The rearrangement joins TRBV18 to TRBJ2-1, with 8 positions matching TRBD2. Germline V gene sequence: CDR1 KGHSH, CDR2 LQKENI. CDR3 length: 17 residues. Losses at the gene ends were 3 bases for V and 4 bases for J; bases not matched to a gene: 11. The CDR3 nucleotides are TGTGCCAGCTCACCGAGAACAACTAGCGGTATATACAATGAGCAGTTCTTC. Amino acid sequence: CASSPRTTSGIYNEQFF. Variable domain in full (rest from reference TRBV18 and TRBJ2-1): NAGVMQNPRHLVRRRGQEARLRCSPMKGHSHVYWYRQLPEEGLKFMVYLQKENIIDESGMPKERFSAEFPKEGPSILRIQQVVRGDSAAYFCASSPRTTSGIYNEQFFGPGTRLTVL.

V gene TRBV20-1 combines with J gene TRBJ1-4; D not resolved. Germline V gives CDR1 DFQATT, CDR2 SNEGSKA (reference sequence). Trimming removed 6 bases from V and 7 bases from J, with 9 bases in between. This CDR3 is built from 11 residues. CDR3 residues: CSAQSREKLFF. DNA for the CDR3: TGCAGTGCCCAGTCTCGTGAAAAACTGTTTTTT.